A selection of T cell receptor beta chains follows, all from one sample in a study of spatial heterogeneity in lung cancer. From the 5' RACE reads, TCRdb called clonotypes with MiXCR, one entry per CDR3 protein. The sample lists 39,000 or so distinct CDR3 sequences; about 11% were seen once. The input for sequencing was PBMCs, taken at follow-up. Every receptor here comes from a female donor with early-stage non-small cell lung cancer. The CDR3 runs from the conserved cysteine through the conserved F or W. The order of the fields is V gene, D gene, J gene, clone size, CDR3 protein, CDR3 DNA. A D gene is named only where the DNA matches it firmly. Expanded clones get a size class; other rows say once, few or many, or leave the size out.

v_call: TRBV7-2
d_call: .
j_call: TRBJ2-1
clone_size: .
cdr3_aa: CASSLRLSSYNEQFF
cdr3_nt: TGTGCCAGCAGCTTAAGGCTTTCCTCCTACAATGAGCAGTTCTTC

v_call: TRBV29-1
d_call: .
j_call: TRBJ1-1
clone_size: .
cdr3_aa: CSGVRAGRDTEAFF
cdr3_nt: TGCAGCGGTGTCAGGGCAGGGCGTGATACTGAAGCTTTCTTT

v_call: TRBV12-3/TRBV12-4
d_call: .
j_call: TRBJ2-7
clone_size: many
cdr3_aa: CASSLIVGAYYEQYF
cdr3_nt: TGTGCCAGCAGTTTAATTGTGGGGGCCTATTACGAGCAGTACTTC

v_call: TRBV7-8
d_call: TRBD1
j_call: TRBJ1-6
clone_size: few
cdr3_aa: CASSLMGTGRSYNSPLHF
cdr3_nt: TGTGCCAGCAGCCTTATGGGGACAGGGCGATCCTATAATTCACCCCTCCACTTT

v_call: TRBV7-9
d_call: TRBD2
j_call: TRBJ2-5
clone_size: .
cdr3_aa: CASSLLRRGVGTQYF
cdr3_nt: TGTGCCAGCAGCTTATTGCGGCGGGGGGTCGGGACCCAGTACTTC

v_call: TRBV6-2/TRBV6-3
d_call: TRBD1
j_call: TRBJ2-2
clone_size: few
cdr3_aa: CASSPTGQVNTGELFF
cdr3_nt: TGTGCCAGCAGTCCCACGGGACAGGTCAACACCGGGGAGCTGTTTTTT

v_call: TRBV2
d_call: .
j_call: TRBJ2-5
clone_size: many
cdr3_aa: CASSEMETQYF
cdr3_nt: TGTGCCAGCAGTGAGATGGAGACCCAGTACTTC

v_call: TRBV28
d_call: .
j_call: TRBJ2-6
clone_size: many
cdr3_aa: CASSFLGQSGANVLTF
cdr3_nt: TGTGCCAGCAGTTTCCTTGGACAGAGCGGGGCCAACGTCCTGACTTTC

v_call: TRBV29-1
d_call: .
j_call: TRBJ2-6
clone_size: few
cdr3_aa: CSVRLGTGNSGANVLTF
cdr3_nt: TGCAGCGTCCGATTGGGGACGGGGAACTCTGGGGCCAACGTCCTGACTTTC

v_call: TRBV27
d_call: TRBD1
j_call: TRBJ2-7
clone_size: .
cdr3_aa: CASSLVGTGYEQYF
cdr3_nt: TGTGCCAGCAGTTTAGTCGGGACAGGCTACGAGCAGTACTTC

v_call: TRBV6-6
d_call: TRBD2
j_call: TRBJ2-5
clone_size: .
cdr3_aa: CASSDLAGGQETQYF
cdr3_nt: TGTGCCAGCAGTGACCTAGCGGGGGGTCAAGAGACCCAGTACTTC

v_call: TRBV3-1
d_call: TRBD1
j_call: TRBJ1-1
clone_size: medium-sized
cdr3_aa: CASSQEEGTGGLLNTEAFF
cdr3_nt: TGTGCCAGCAGCCAAGAAGAGGGGACAGGGGGCCTCTTAAACACTGAAGCTTTCTTT

v_call: TRBV9
d_call: .
j_call: TRBJ2-5
clone_size: medium-sized
cdr3_aa: CASSNSGGTLEETQYF
cdr3_nt: TGTGCCAGCAGTAATTCGGGGGGCACCCTAGAAGAGACCCAGTACTTC

v_call: TRBV28
d_call: TRBD1
j_call: TRBJ2-2
clone_size: medium-sized
cdr3_aa: CASIGLDRGNTGELFF
cdr3_nt: TGTGCCAGCATTGGCTTGGACAGGGGGAACACCGGGGAGCTGTTTTTT

v_call: TRBV11-2
d_call: TRBD2
j_call: TRBJ2-2
clone_size: many
cdr3_aa: CASSRLAGSTGELFF
cdr3_nt: TGTGCCAGCAGCCGTCTAGCGGGGAGTACCGGGGAGCTGTTTTTT

v_call: TRBV7-2
d_call: TRBD1
j_call: TRBJ2-2
clone_size: .
cdr3_aa: CASSTGDRGRTGELFF
cdr3_nt: TGTGCCAGCAGCACCGGGGACAGGGGACGCACCGGGGAGCTGTTTTTT

v_call: TRBV28
d_call: TRBD1
j_call: TRBJ1-1
clone_size: many
cdr3_aa: CASSLNRGWNTEAFF
cdr3_nt: TGTGCCAGCAGTTTAAACAGGGGATGGAACACTGAAGCTTTCTTT

v_call: TRBV20-1
d_call: .
j_call: TRBJ2-3
clone_size: .
cdr3_aa: CSGGGGTDTQYF
cdr3_nt: TGCAGTGGGGGCGGGGGCACAGATACGCAGTATTTT

v_call: TRBV6-5
d_call: .
j_call: TRBJ2-3
clone_size: .
cdr3_aa: CASKLLPGADTQYF
cdr3_nt: TGTGCCAGCAAACTCCTTCCGGGGGCTGATACGCAGTATTTT

v_call: TRBV20-1
d_call: .
j_call: TRBJ2-3
clone_size: .
cdr3_aa: CSVAGFAAGTQYF
cdr3_nt: TGCAGTGTTGCGGGCTTCGCCGCCGGTACGCAGTATTTT

v_call: TRBV7-2
d_call: .
j_call: TRBJ1-2
clone_size: many
cdr3_aa: CASSLRGGSNYGYTF
cdr3_nt: TGTGCCAGCAGCTTAAGAGGGGGATCAAACTATGGCTACACCTTC

v_call: TRBV24-1
d_call: TRBD2
j_call: TRBJ2-1
clone_size: .
cdr3_aa: CATSDLTASGGNNEQFF
cdr3_nt: TGTGCCACCAGTGATTTGACGGCTAGCGGGGGAAACAATGAGCAGTTCTTC

v_call: TRBV12-3/TRBV12-4
d_call: .
j_call: TRBJ1-2
clone_size: few
cdr3_aa: CASSWRDGYGYTF
cdr3_nt: TGTGCCAGCAGCTGGCGGGACGGCTATGGCTACACCTTC

v_call: TRBV25-1
d_call: TRBD2
j_call: TRBJ2-1
clone_size: .
cdr3_aa: CASRASGGDNEQFF
cdr3_nt: TGTGCCAGCAGGGCTAGCGGGGGGGACAATGAGCAGTTCTTC

v_call: TRBV5-6
d_call: .
j_call: TRBJ2-1
clone_size: medium-sized
cdr3_aa: CASSLGAYNEQFF
cdr3_nt: TGTGCCAGCAGCTTGGGAGCATACAATGAGCAGTTCTTC

v_call: TRBV28
d_call: TRBD2
j_call: TRBJ2-2
clone_size: few
cdr3_aa: CASSAGGGITGELFF
cdr3_nt: TGTGCCAGCTCGGCGGGCGGGGGGATCACCGGGGAGCTGTTTTTT

v_call: TRBV30
d_call: TRBD2
j_call: TRBJ2-3
clone_size: few
cdr3_aa: CAWSVGGADTQYF
cdr3_nt: TGTGCCTGGAGTGTTGGGGGGGCAGATACGCAGTATTTT

v_call: TRBV6-2/TRBV6-3
d_call: .
j_call: TRBJ2-7
clone_size: few
cdr3_aa: CASSYRATGAYEQYF
cdr3_nt: TGTGCCAGCAGTTACCGCGCCACGGGAGCCTACGAGCAGTACTTC

v_call: TRBV3-1
d_call: .
j_call: TRBJ2-3
clone_size: .
cdr3_aa: CASSKRSVSTDTQYF
cdr3_nt: TGTGCCAGCAGCAAAAGGTCGGTCTCCACAGATACGCAGTATTTT

v_call: TRBV28
d_call: .
j_call: TRBJ1-5
clone_size: .
cdr3_aa: CASSPGAGGPQHF
cdr3_nt: TGTGCCAGCAGCCCTGGGGCGGGCGGGCCCCAGCATTTT

v_call: TRBV9
d_call: .
j_call: TRBJ2-3
clone_size: .
cdr3_aa: CASSVDVPDTQYF
cdr3_nt: TGTGCCAGCAGCGTAGACGTACCAGATACGCAGTATTTT

v_call: TRBV24-1
d_call: .
j_call: TRBJ2-1
clone_size: many
cdr3_aa: CATSDSGRRQYNEQFF
cdr3_nt: TGTGCCACCAGTGATTCCGGCCGAAGGCAGTACAATGAGCAGTTCTTC

v_call: TRBV24-1
d_call: .
j_call: TRBJ2-1
clone_size: many
cdr3_aa: CATGGLDEQFF
cdr3_nt: TGTGCCACCGGAGGGTTGGATGAGCAGTTCTTC

v_call: TRBV5-6
d_call: TRBD1
j_call: TRBJ2-1
clone_size: .
cdr3_aa: CASSLTFPAGGPNEQFF
cdr3_nt: TGTGCCAGCAGCTTGACTTTTCCGGCAGGGGGCCCTAATGAGCAGTTCTTC

v_call: TRBV7-2
d_call: .
j_call: TRBJ2-5
clone_size: few
cdr3_aa: CASSGYPQETQYF
cdr3_nt: TGTGCCAGCAGCGGATACCCACAAGAGACCCAGTACTTC

v_call: TRBV4-3
d_call: .
j_call: TRBJ1-3
clone_size: .
cdr3_aa: CASSQVQSGNTIYF
cdr3_nt: TGCGCCAGCAGCCAAGTTCAGTCTGGAAACACCATATATTTT

v_call: TRBV28
d_call: .
j_call: TRBJ1-6
clone_size: many
cdr3_aa: CASRLYRESPLHF
cdr3_nt: TGTGCCAGCAGGCTGTACAGGGAGTCACCCCTCCACTTT

v_call: TRBV7-2
d_call: TRBD1
j_call: TRBJ1-1
clone_size: few
cdr3_aa: CASSLSVLKTGGAPNTEAFF
cdr3_nt: TGTGCCAGCAGCTTATCCGTCTTAAAGACAGGGGGCGCCCCTAACACTGAAGCTTTCTTT

v_call: TRBV20-1
d_call: .
j_call: TRBJ1-1
clone_size: few
cdr3_aa: CSARQGANTEAFF
cdr3_nt: TGCAGTGCTAGACAGGGTGCTAACACTGAAGCTTTCTTT

v_call: TRBV7-2
d_call: TRBD2
j_call: TRBJ2-3
clone_size: few
cdr3_aa: CASSSRTSSRRYF
cdr3_nt: TGTGCCAGCAGCTCACGGACTAGTTCACGGCGGTATTTT

v_call: TRBV6-1
d_call: .
j_call: TRBJ2-3
clone_size: few
cdr3_aa: CASSLGGHSSTDTQYF
cdr3_nt: TGTGCCAGCAGCCTTGGGGGGCACTCTAGCACAGATACGCAGTATTTT

v_call: TRBV12-3/TRBV12-4
d_call: TRBD2
j_call: TRBJ2-1
clone_size: few
cdr3_aa: CASSWEIGLGGSTEQFF
cdr3_nt: TGTGCCAGCAGCTGGGAGATCGGGCTGGGAGGGAGTACTGAGCAGTTCTTC

v_call: TRBV20-1
d_call: TRBD2
j_call: TRBJ2-7
clone_size: .
cdr3_aa: CSAWGLRLAGANSYEQYF
cdr3_nt: TGCAGTGCTTGGGGGCTGAGACTAGCGGGGGCCAATTCCTACGAGCAGTACTTC

v_call: TRBV7-8
d_call: .
j_call: TRBJ2-5
clone_size: many
cdr3_aa: CASSFRGQETQYF
cdr3_nt: TGTGCCAGCAGCTTCAGGGGCCAAGAGACCCAGTACTTC

v_call: TRBV7-2
d_call: .
j_call: TRBJ1-2
clone_size: many
cdr3_aa: CASSLDAGPTRHRGYTF
cdr3_nt: TGTGCCAGCAGCTTAGACGCGGGGCCGACCCGTCACCGTGGCTACACCTTC

v_call: TRBV18
d_call: .
j_call: TRBJ1-5
clone_size: many
cdr3_aa: CASSPQSTTGSLDQPQHF
cdr3_nt: TGTGCCAGCTCACCTCAGTCCACTACAGGGTCCCTGGATCAGCCCCAGCATTTT

v_call: TRBV6-2/TRBV6-3
d_call: .
j_call: TRBJ2-5
clone_size: .
cdr3_aa: CASYSGQETQYF
cdr3_nt: TGTGCCAGTTACTCGGGACAAGAGACCCAGTACTTC

v_call: TRBV20-1
d_call: TRBD1
j_call: TRBJ2-7
clone_size: many
cdr3_aa: CRARQGYYEQYF
cdr3_nt: TGCAGGGCGAGACAGGGGTACTACGAGCAGTACTTC

v_call: TRBV7-6
d_call: .
j_call: TRBJ2-1
clone_size: many
cdr3_aa: CASSLLNGNEQFF
cdr3_nt: TGTGCCAGCAGCTTACTTAACGGCAATGAGCAGTTCTTC

v_call: TRBV15
d_call: .
j_call: TRBJ2-5
clone_size: few
cdr3_aa: CATSSRGGLETQYF
cdr3_nt: TGTGCCACCAGCAGCCGAGGGGGGTTGGAGACCCAGTACTTC

v_call: TRBV29-1
d_call: .
j_call: TRBJ2-5
clone_size: few
cdr3_aa: CSSGGAMWETQYF
cdr3_nt: TGCAGCTCCGGAGGTGCTATGTGGGAGACCCAGTACTTC

v_call: TRBV3-1
d_call: .
j_call: TRBJ2-3
clone_size: .
cdr3_aa: CASSQDLMGVTQYF
cdr3_nt: TGTGCCAGCAGCCAAGATTTGATGGGAGTTACGCAGTATTTT

v_call: TRBV5-6
d_call: TRBD2
j_call: TRBJ2-2
clone_size: .
cdr3_aa: CASSLVGREETGELFF
cdr3_nt: TGTGCCAGCAGCTTGGTGGGGCGGGAGGAGACCGGGGAGCTGTTTTTT

v_call: TRBV3-1
d_call: TRBD2
j_call: TRBJ2-1
clone_size: .
cdr3_aa: CASSQLAGGNNEQFF
cdr3_nt: TGTGCCAGCAGCCAGCTAGCGGGGGGGAACAATGAGCAGTTCTTC

v_call: TRBV20-1
d_call: .
j_call: TRBJ2-1
clone_size: few
cdr3_aa: CSASGSGQGTSYNEQFF
cdr3_nt: TGCAGTGCTAGCGGTTCTGGGCAGGGGACGTCCTACAATGAGCAGTTCTTC